This T cell receptor beta chain comes out of a study of T cell responses to AZD1222 COVID-19 vaccine. Study background: Second doses that came at about 4 or about 12 weeks were put together.

Trimming stripped 6 bases from V and 4 bases from J, with 10 bases between. The germline V gene has CDR1 MNHEY and CDR2 SMNVEV (reference sequence). The CDR3 contains 14 residues. Measured with immunoSEQ multiplex PCR; TCRdb has only the in-frame clones, and not every one. This table has tens of thousands of clones, roughly 83% appearing once. As concerns this clone: The antigen is unknown.

Whole-study results and caveats: Females made up more of the donors, who were largely white British, and clonal diversity may have come out too low.

This clonotype originated in an adult in good health. The chain carries TRBV27 and TRBJ1-6; D uncertain. This specimen consisted of peripheral blood, obtained on day 0 of AZD1222 vaccination. The chain's CDR3 is CASSPRIYNSPLHF. Written as DNA, the CDR3 is TGTGCCAGCAGCCCCAGGATTTATAATTCACCCCTCCACTTT.